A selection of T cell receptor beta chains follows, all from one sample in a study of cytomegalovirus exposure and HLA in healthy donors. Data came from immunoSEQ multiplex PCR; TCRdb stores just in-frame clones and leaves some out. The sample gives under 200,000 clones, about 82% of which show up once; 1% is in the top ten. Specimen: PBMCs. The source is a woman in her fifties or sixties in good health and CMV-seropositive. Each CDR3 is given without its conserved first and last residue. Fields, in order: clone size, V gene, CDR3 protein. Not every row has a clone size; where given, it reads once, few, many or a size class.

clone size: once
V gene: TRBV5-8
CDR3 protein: ASSPRPGPYEQY

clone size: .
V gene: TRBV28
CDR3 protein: ASSSQGIGYT

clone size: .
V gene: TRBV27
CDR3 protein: ASSFLGTGAYEQY

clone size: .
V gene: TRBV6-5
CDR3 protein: ASRPPGTDTQY

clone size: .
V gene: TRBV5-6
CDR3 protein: ASSVDRGRTEAF

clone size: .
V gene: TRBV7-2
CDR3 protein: ASSISGTGSNQPQH

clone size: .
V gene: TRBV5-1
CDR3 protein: ASTRDFSSEQY

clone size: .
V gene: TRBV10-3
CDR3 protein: AISRERNTEAF

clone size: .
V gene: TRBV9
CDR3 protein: ASSVGSRNEQY

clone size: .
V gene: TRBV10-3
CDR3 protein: AISDYRGNQPQH

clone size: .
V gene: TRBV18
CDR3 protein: ASSPPGHPLVEQY

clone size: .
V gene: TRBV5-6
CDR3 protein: ASSPGTGKVGYT

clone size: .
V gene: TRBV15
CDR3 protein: ATSRRGGSSGANVLT

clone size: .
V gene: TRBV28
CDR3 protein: ASSYDDRFSYEQY

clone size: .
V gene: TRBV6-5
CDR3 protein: ASRLGTDYTGELF

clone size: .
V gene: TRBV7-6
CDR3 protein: ASSLGTGSGELF

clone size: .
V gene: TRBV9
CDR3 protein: ASAASGGLF

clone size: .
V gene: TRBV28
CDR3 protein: ASSPPQPGTGNYGYT

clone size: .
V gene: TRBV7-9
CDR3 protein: SSSLSGGQEIFYGYT

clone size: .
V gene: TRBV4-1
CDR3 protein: ASSQPAGSYNSPLH

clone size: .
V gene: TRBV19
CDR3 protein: ASSIAGGSNQPQH

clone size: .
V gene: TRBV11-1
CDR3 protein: ASSSWTGFSYEQY

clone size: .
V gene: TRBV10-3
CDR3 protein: AISEGGVGSTEAF

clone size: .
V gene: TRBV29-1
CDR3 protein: SVLSDAGDQKAF

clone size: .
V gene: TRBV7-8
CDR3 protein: ASSNRQANYEQY

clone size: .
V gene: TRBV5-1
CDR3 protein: ASSPSLGTSGGAADTQY

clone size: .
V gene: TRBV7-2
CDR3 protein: ASSLVLFVSYEQY

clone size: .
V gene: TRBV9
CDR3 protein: ASSVGGGAYNSPLH

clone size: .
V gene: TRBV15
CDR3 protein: ATSRDRASTEAF

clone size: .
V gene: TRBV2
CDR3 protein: ASRIFGTGANYGYT

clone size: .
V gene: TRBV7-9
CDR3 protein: ASSTTDNEKLF

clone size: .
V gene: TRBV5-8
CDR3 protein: ASSYRDRGGGYT

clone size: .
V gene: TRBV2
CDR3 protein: ASSLDRSNQPQH